The 13 T cell receptor beta chains in this list originate from one sample, sequenced in a study of naive and memory T cell subsets. Both TRBC1 and TRBC2 were covered by a beta constant-region primer of two equimolar oligonucleotides. In TCRdb, the UMI-ligation and nested PCR reads were re-called with MiXCR into one record per CDR3 protein. The sample includes some 150,000 distinct CDR3 sequences, 17% of them seen just once. Sequences were obtained from naive CD4+ T cells from blood. Receptors were obtained from a human donor in good health.

The chain joins TRBV5-1 to TRBJ2-5; 10 nucleotides align to TRBD2. Looked up from germline, CDR1 is SGHRS and CDR2 is YFSETQ. V lost 2 bases and J lost 2; bases outside the gene matches: 3. This CDR3 is built from 15 residues. The CDR3 DNA follows: TGCGCCAGCAGCTTCGGGACTAGCGCACAAGAGACCCAGTACTTC. It yields the protein CASSFGTSAQETQYF.

This chain connects TRBV7-2 to TRBJ1-5; D uncertain. The CDR3 spans 15 residues. Looked up from germline, CDR1 is SGHTA and CDR2 is FQGNSA. V was clipped by 4 bases and J by 2 bases, with 12 bases between them. The CDR3 DNA follows: TGTGCCAGCAGCTCTCAGTCGCTTGGCAATCAGCCCCAGCATTTT. Its protein is CASSSQSLGNQPQHF.

The CDR3 here is CSGEGAGNTIYF. The CDR3 DNA follows: TGCAGTGGAGAGGGGGCTGGAAACACCATATATTTT. V is TRBV20-1 and J is TRBJ1-3; maybe TRBD1 (6 bases). CDR1 is DFQATT and CDR2 is SNEGSKA in the germline V gene (reference sequence). This CDR3 has 12 amino acids. Deletions cut 7 bases from V and 2 bases from J, with 9 bases between.

Comment on this clonotype: Possible read error: a much larger clone is one base away. The chain employs TRBV5-6 and TRBJ2-1, with D perhaps matching TRBD2 (6 bases). The CDR3 contains 18 residues. CDR1 is SGHDT and CDR2 is YYEEEE in the germline V gene. Trimming removed 4 bases from V and 3 bases from J, with 23 bases in between. The CDR3: CASSQYPVQRVRYNEQFF. The CDR3 DNA is TGTGCCAGCAGCCAATATCCAGTTCAGCGGGTCCGCTACAATGAGCAGTTCTTC.

This clonotype was observed a few times. The chain couples TRBV4-2 to TRBJ2-2; 8 nucleotides line up with TRBD2. The CDR3 totals 16 residues. Germline V gives CDR1 LGHNA, CDR2 YNFKEQ. The ends lost 4 bases at V and 6 bases at J; junction bases unmatched: 10. The CDR3 DNA reads TGTGCCAGCAGCCGCCCGACACAGCGGGGGTCCGGGGAGCTGTTTTTT. The encoded protein is CASSRPTQRGSGELFF.

This sequence joins TRBV4-3 and TRBJ2-1; D is possibly TRBD1 or TRBD2 (5 bases each). Germline assignment: CDR1 LGHNA and CDR2 YSLEER. The CDR3 has 16 amino acids. Trimming shortened V by 3 bases and J by 8 bases, and 20 bases separated the two germline ends. The CDR3 sequence: CASSHDRGTKGHEQFF. In DNA form, the CDR3 reads TGCGCCAGCAGCCACGACCGGGGCACGAAGGGTCATGAGCAGTTCTTC.

This clonotype was seen more than once but under ten times. The V gene is TRBV7-9, the J gene TRBJ1-1; D perhaps matches TRBD1 (6 bases). The V gene lost 4 bases and the J gene lost 11 bases, with 14 bases spanning the gap. Germline CDR1 and CDR2: SEHNR and FQNEAQ (reference sequence). CDR3 length equals 12 residues. CDR3 sequence: CASSSQGKRAFF. DNA for the CDR3: TGTGCCAGCAGCTCGCAGGGGAAACGGGCTTTCTTT.

J is TRBJ1-1 and V is TRBV29-1; TRBD1 might be the D (6 bases). In germline, CDR1 is SQVTM, CDR2 ANQGSEA. With 6 bases removed from V and 5 bases from J, the gap between germline ends came to 16 bases. There are 13 residues in the CDR3. The CDR3 sequence: CSVRVGANTEAFF. Written as DNA, the CDR3 is TGCAGCGTCAGAGTGGGGGCGAATACTGAAGCTTTCTTT.

This clonotype was detected ten times or more. V usage is TRBV28 and J usage is TRBJ1-1; the D is unclear. Per the germline V gene, CDR1 is MDHEN and CDR2 is SYDVKM. V lost 2 bases to trimming and J lost 1 base, with 5 bases between them. The CDR3 is 13 residues long. CDR3 nucleotide sequence: TGTGCCAGCAGTTTACTAGCGAACACTGAAGCTTTCTTT. It yields the protein CASSLLANTEAFF.

This chain joins TRBV6-5 and TRBJ1-5; D ambiguous. Germline loops: CDR1 MNHEY, CDR2 SVGAGI. The V and J ends lost 0 bases and 0 bases respectively, with 6 bases between them. The CDR3 is 15 residues long. CDR3 nucleotides: TGTGCCAGCAGTTACTCAGGAAATAGCAATCAGCCCCAGCATTTT. As protein: CASSYSGNSNQPQHF.

The chain combines TRBV7-9 with TRBJ2-1; TRBD1 matches at 7 bases. The ends lost 2 bases at V and 5 bases at J; junction bases unmatched: 9. Germline V CDR1 and CDR2: SEHNR, FQNEAQ (reference sequence). This CDR3 contains 16 residues. The CDR3 region has the DNA TGTGCCAGCAGCTTAATCCCCCAGGGGGTACACAATGAGCAGTTCTTC. This sequence encodes CASSLIPQGVHNEQFF.

There are a few counts of this clonotype. V usage is TRBV5-1 and J usage is TRBJ2-7; D is ambiguous. V lost 0 bases, J lost 1 base, and 11 bases lay in between. CDR3 length: 15 residues. Looked up from germline, CDR1 is SGHRS and CDR2 is YFSETQ. CDR3 loop: CASSLALGPSYEQYF. In nucleotides, the CDR3 is TGCGCCAGCAGCTTGGCTCTCGGGCCGTCCTACGAGCAGTACTTC.

The chain carries TRBV3-1 and TRBJ2-2; weak D call: TRBD2 (6 bases). CDR1 and CDR2 (germline): LGHDT, YNNKEL (reference sequence). V lost 1 base, J lost 4 bases, and 7 bases lay in between. The CDR3 spans 14 residues. This CDR3 reads CASSQVGGTGELFF. The DNA of the CDR3 is TGTGCCAGCAGCCAAGTGGGGGGCACCGGGGAGCTGTTTTTT.